Presented here are 27 T cell receptor beta chains from one specimen sequenced in a study of cytomegalovirus exposure and HLA in healthy donors. It was with 60 Vbeta and 13 Jbeta primers that the PCR ran. TCRdb's table, derived via immunoSEQ multiplex PCR, lists solely in-frame clones and lacks some. This sample carries some 150,000 clones, 78% of them seen once, and the ten largest clones take 2.8%. Sequences were obtained from PBMCs. The origin of the receptors is a male donor in good health and CMV-seronegative.

V and J are TRBV5-4 and TRBJ2-1; unclear D gene. Looked up from germline, CDR1 is SGHNT and CDR2 is YYREEE (reference sequence). The V end lost 6 bases, the J end lost 5 bases, and 6 bases lay between the germline ends. The CDR3 extends over 11 amino acids. The CDR3 coding sequence is TGTGCCAGCAAACTTGACAATGAGCAGTTCTTC. Translating it yields CASKLDNEQFF.

This chain joins TRBV13 and TRBJ2-1; 10 bases are shared with TRBD1. Looked up from germline, CDR1 is PRHDT and CDR2 is FYEKMQ (reference sequence). Trimming at V came to 5 bases and at J to 8 bases, leaving 12 bases not matched to a gene. There are 16 residues in the CDR3. As DNA, the CDR3 is TGTGCCAGCAGCCTTCCCGCGGGGACAGGGGACCATGAGCAGTTCTTC. Translating gives CASSLPAGTGDHEQFF.

J is TRBJ1-1 and V is TRBV29-1, with a weak D call TRBD1 (6 bases). Germline loops: CDR1 SQVTM, CDR2 ANQGSEA. V dropped 7 bases and J dropped 2 bases, with 17 bases sitting between them. The CDR3 contains 14 residues. The CDR3 sequence is CSAGGREANTEAFF. The DNA of the CDR3 is TGCAGCGCTGGGGGCAGGGAAGCAAACACTGAAGCTTTCTTT.

The CDR3 region is CASSPPATGGYTF. DNA for the CDR3: TGTGCCAGCTCACCACCAGCCACGGGTGGCTACACCTTC. The V call is TRBV18, the J call TRBJ1-2, with unresolved D. The V end was cut by 0 bases, the J end by 7 bases, with 9 bases between. CDR3 size: 13 residues. CDR1 is KGHSH, CDR2 LQKENI, per germline.

The V gene is TRBV10-1, the J gene TRBJ2-5; 8 bases match TRBD1. The CDR3 spans 14 residues. Unmatched junction bases numbered 3, after V lost 5 bases and J lost 1 base. From germline, CDR1 is WNHNN and CDR2 SYGVQD (reference sequence). This CDR3 is CASSLQGVQETQYF. As DNA, the CDR3 is TGCGCCAGCAGTCTACAGGGGGTCCAAGAGACCCAGTACTTC.

Details on this clone: The sample holds other DNA sequences that translate to the same CDR3. The gene calls are TRBV6-1 and TRBJ2-1, with 8 bases lining up with TRBD2. After removal of 3 bases from V and 7 bases from J, the junction contained 5 bases not matched to a gene. Looked up from germline, CDR1 is MNHNS and CDR2 is SASEGT. This CDR3 is built from 14 residues. The CDR3 loop is CASSDGGARNEQFF. The CDR3 region has the DNA TGTGCCAGCAGTGACGGGGGGGCCCGGAATGAGCAGTTCTTC.

The V and J genes are TRBV11-1 and TRBJ2-1, with TRBD2 identical over 12 bases. Germline trimming cut 4 bases from V and 8 bases from J; bases unmatched to any gene: 12. Germline V gene lookup returns CDR1 SGHAT and CDR2 FQDESV (reference sequence). The CDR3 runs 17 residues. The DNA for the CDR3 is TGTGCCAGCAGCTACACCTTGACTAGCGGGGGAGGTGATGAGCAGTTCTTC. Translating gives CASSYTLTSGGGDEQFF.

The V gene is TRBV6-4, the J gene TRBJ2-3; a weak D match, TRBD1 (5 bases). V was shortened by 0 bases and J by 6 bases, with 10 bases between the two germline ends. Per the germline V gene, CDR1 is MRHNA and CDR2 is SNTAGT. The CDR3 is made up of 14 amino acids. CDR3 protein: CASSDSGQGDTQYF. The CDR3 bases are TGTGCCAGCAGTGACTCGGGGCAGGGTGATACGCAGTATTTT.

A note on this clone: A read error is likely, as this CDR3 ends without the conserved phenylalanine or tryptophan. The chain joins TRBV25-1 to TRBJ1-4; TRBD1 matches at 8 bases. This CDR3 has 15 residues. The trim removed 4 bases at V and 4 bases at J, leaving 5 bases unmatched. Germline V lookup: CDR1 MGHDK, CDR2 SYGVNS. In DNA, the CDR3 is TGTGCCAGCAGTGGCCGGGACAGGTTTAATGAAAAACTGTTTCTT. Encoded protein: CASSGRDRFNEKLFL.

This chain uses TRBV9 with TRBJ2-5; D is uncertain. Trimming shortened V by 0 bases and J by 4 bases, and 7 bases separated the two germline ends. This CDR3 region has 13 residues. Germline values: CDR1 SGDLS, CDR2 YYNGEE. The CDR3 loop is CASSVEPRETQYF. As DNA, the CDR3 is TGTGCCAGCAGCGTAGAACCGAGAGAGACCCAGTACTTC.

Only one count was recorded for this clone. The V and J genes are TRBV6-6 and TRBJ1-6; 9 bases line up with TRBD1. Germline assignment: CDR1 MNHNY and CDR2 SVGAGI (reference sequence). The CDR3 has 16 amino acids. V gave up 2 bases and J gave up 7 bases; unmatched junction bases: 6. CDR3 loop: CASSYGTGRGNSPLHF. The CDR3 nucleotides are TGTGCCAGCAGTTACGGGACAGGGAGAGGCAATTCACCCCTCCACTTT.

The chain recombines TRBV6-5 with TRBJ2-7; 10 nucleotides agree with TRBD2. The CDR3 runs 15 residues. Germline lookup yields CDR1 MNHEY and CDR2 SVGAGI. Trimming took 4 bases from V and 4 from J; bases not matched to a gene: 7. The CDR3 spells CASSFHSGRTYEQYF. DNA for the CDR3: TGTGCCAGCAGTTTTCATAGCGGGAGGACTTACGAGCAGTACTTC.

V usage is TRBV29-1 and J usage is TRBJ1-2, with 7 bases identical to TRBD1. With V trimmed by 5 bases and J by 1 base, 4 bases remained unmatched. Per the germline V gene, CDR1 is SQVTM and CDR2 is ANQGSEA. The CDR3 has 13 residues. CDR3 region: CSVSGTDNYGYTF. As DNA, the CDR3 is TGCAGCGTTTCCGGGACAGATAACTATGGCTACACCTTC.

The chain carries TRBV7-9 and TRBJ2-3; TRBD2 is a possible D gene (5 bases). The CDR3 runs to 15 residues. Germline V CDR1 and CDR2: SEHNR, FQNEAQ (reference sequence). Trimming cost V 5 bases and J 4 bases, with 16 bases left between them. CDR3 loop: CASSQTGSGSDTQYF. In DNA, the CDR3 is TGTGCCAGCAGCCAAACGGGCAGCGGTTCAGATACGCAGTATTTT.

This clone appeared a single time. The rearrangement links TRBV5-8 to TRBJ2-1; 7 bases are shared with TRBD2. Germline V gene sequence: CDR1 SGHTS, CDR2 YDEGEE. The V gene end was trimmed by 0 bases and the J gene end by 5 bases; junction bases not matched to a gene: 5. The CDR3 spans 15 residues. For the CDR3, the DNA is TGTGCCAGCAGCTTGGGACTAGCACTTGACAATGAGCAGTTCTTC. This gives the protein CASSLGLALDNEQFF. The variable domain in full, completed from reference TRBV5-8 and TRBJ2-1, reads EAGVTQSPTHLIKTRGQQATLRCSPISGHTSVYWYQQALGLGLQFLLWYDEGEERNRGNFPPRFSGRQFPNYSSELNVNALELEDSALYLCASSLGLALDNEQFFGPGTRLTVL.

The chain is built from TRBV5-1 and TRBJ1-1; 7 nucleotides agree with TRBD1. Germline V gives CDR1 SGHRS, CDR2 YFSETQ. This CDR3 spans 16 amino acids. V trimming: 4 bases; J trimming: 1 base; junction bases outside the gene matches: 10. CDR3 DNA sequence: TGCGCCAGCAGCCGTTCGACAGGGTTGGGGAACACTGAAGCTTTCTTT. Its protein product is CASSRSTGLGNTEAFF.

CDR3 in amino acids: CASSNRQGFNTEAFF. The CDR3 DNA is TGTGCCAGCAGTAATCGACAGGGCTTTAACACTGAAGCTTTCTTT. The genes are TRBV6-6 and TRBJ1-1; TRBD1 aligns across 7 bases. The CDR3 extends over 15 amino acids. V shed 5 bases, J shed 2 bases, and the junction held 8 bases outside the gene matches. Germline-derived CDR1 and CDR2 are MNHNY and SVGAGI (reference sequence).

This clone has a handful of counts. V is TRBV5-4 and J is TRBJ1-4; D may be TRBD1 (6 bases). Trimming removed 4 bases at V and 4 bases at J, with 14 bases between. The CDR3 length is 15 residues. The germline V gene has CDR1 SGHNT and CDR2 YYREEE (reference sequence). CDR3 amino acids: CASSLQQGLNEKLFF. In DNA, the CDR3 is TGTGCCAGCAGCCTCCAACAGGGCCTTAATGAAAAACTGTTTTTT.

This chain connects TRBV5-1 to TRBJ1-2; TRBD1 matches 9 bases. Losses at the gene ends were 4 bases for V and 2 bases for J; bases not matched to a gene: 15. The CDR3 has 18 residues. In germline, CDR1 is SGHRS, CDR2 YFSETQ. The CDR3 region is CASSPTVFGTGLNYGYTF. For the CDR3, the DNA is TGCGCCAGCAGCCCGACCGTCTTTGGGACAGGGTTAAACTATGGCTACACCTTC.

The V gene is TRBV15, the J gene TRBJ2-1; tentatively, D is TRBD2 (7 bases). Trimming cost V 0 bases and J 7 bases, with 13 bases left between them. The CDR3 runs 15 residues. CDR1 LNHNV and CDR2 YYDKDF come from the germline V gene (reference sequence). The CDR3: CATSRDQGRGNEQFF. The CDR3 DNA reads as TGTGCCACCAGCAGAGATCAGGGGAGGGGGAATGAGCAGTTCTTC.

This chain uses TRBV7-9 with TRBJ1-1; 8 positions match TRBD1. There are 15 residues in the CDR3. Germline CDR1 and CDR2: SEHNR and FQNEAQ (reference sequence). J gave up 4 bases and V 5 bases, and 9 bases lay outside the gene matches. In DNA, the CDR3 is TGTGCCAGCAGCGGGAACAGGGGGAGCGGCACTGAAGCTTTCTTT. It encodes CASSGNRGSGTEAFF. The full variable domain, completed using reference TRBV7-9 and TRBJ1-1, is DTGVSQNPRHKITKRGQNVTFRCDPISEHNRLYWYRQTLGQGPEFLTYFQNEAQLEKSRLLSDRFSAERPKGSFSTLEIQRTEQGDSAMYLCASSGNRGSGTEAFFGQGTRLTVV.

The chain combines TRBV7-8 with TRBJ2-5; D is ambiguous. Germline V gives CDR1 SGHVS, CDR2 FQNEAQ. V lost 3 bases and J 1 base, leaving 12 bases between the germline ends. This CDR3 has 15 residues. The CDR3 bases are TGTGCCAGCAGCTTGACTCCAGCCCTCCAAGAGACCCAGTACTTC. This encodes CASSLTPALQETQYF.

This clone has just a few counts. The chain recombines TRBV19 with TRBJ2-2; 7 bases agree with TRBD2. The ends lost 5 bases at V and 5 bases at J; junction bases unmatched: 11. CDR1 and CDR2 (germline): LNHDA, SQIVND (reference sequence). The CDR3 runs to 16 residues. The CDR3 nucleotides are TGTGCCAGTAGTCGGACGGCGGGAGATACGACCGGGGAGCTGTTTTTT. Protein: CASSRTAGDTTGELFF.

V and J are TRBV4-3 and TRBJ1-2, with 10 bases lining up with TRBD1. The V gene end was trimmed by 4 bases and the J gene end by 0 bases; junction bases not matched to a gene: 8. The CDR3 runs 17 residues. In germline, CDR1 is LGHNA, CDR2 YSLEER. The CDR3 loop is CASSPSRQGAANYGYTF. For the CDR3, the DNA is TGCGCCAGCAGCCCCTCCCGACAGGGGGCGGCTAACTATGGCTACACCTTC.

The V call is TRBV2, the J call TRBJ2-1; D is possibly TRBD2 (5 bases). CDR1 and CDR2 from the germline V gene are SNHLY and FYNNEI. Trimming took 9 bases from V and 3 from J, leaving 9 bases between them. This CDR3 region has 12 residues. CDR3 sequence (DNA): TGTGCCAGTAACGGGGACTACAATGAGCAGTTCTTC. As protein: CASNGDYNEQFF.

This chain links TRBV18 with TRBJ1-5; 8 nucleotides align to TRBD1. Germline V gives CDR1 KGHSH, CDR2 LQKENI. V shed 0 bases and J 2 bases; nucleotides not matched to a gene: 6. The CDR3 extends over 17 amino acids. CDR3 in DNA: TGTGCCAGCTCACCACCGCCAGGGGGCAAGGGCAATCAGCCCCAGCATTTT. Translating it yields CASSPPPGGKGNQPQHF.

V and J are TRBV30 and TRBJ2-7; TRBD2 is a possible D gene (5 bases). Germline V gives CDR1 GTSNPN, CDR2 SVGIG (reference sequence). This CDR3 contains 13 residues. The CDR3 DNA sequence: TGTGCGTTGAGGGCGGCGACTACCTACGAGCAGTACTTC. It encodes CALRAATTYEQYF.